This T cell receptor (beta chain) was sequenced during a study of OX40 agonist ivuxolimab in advanced cancers. Across the whole study: Intravenous ivuxolimab at 0.01 to 10 mg/kg was given to patients every 2 weeks.

People who had autoimmune disease history or systemic immunosuppression were excluded. In the case of this clone: Its antigen is unidentified.

V dropped 0 bases and J dropped 6 bases, with 20 bases sitting between them. The CDR3 totals 18 residues. Germline assignment: CDR1 LGHNA and CDR2 YNFKEQ. Profiling relied on immunoSEQ multiplex PCR, and the TCRdb table lists in-frame clones only, not all of them. The table lists roughly 66,000 clones, roughly four fifths of them singletons. Study-level points and caveats: At 0.1 to 3.0 mg/kg, clonal expansion of CD4+ and CD8+ blood T cells had occurred by week 6.

The sample here was CD4+ or CD8+ T cells sorted from blood, taken in a trial of the OX40 agonist ivuxolimab. The chain is built from TRBV4-2 and TRBJ2-2; a possible D gene is TRBD2 (6 bases). The origin of this receptor is an adult with an advanced solid tumor such as melanoma, head and neck, liver or kidney cancer. The CDR3 loop is CASSQDPPSSVSAGELFF. CDR3 nucleotide sequence: TGTGCCAGCAGCCAAGACCCCCCCTCTAGCGTGTCAGCCGGGGAGCTGTTTTTT.